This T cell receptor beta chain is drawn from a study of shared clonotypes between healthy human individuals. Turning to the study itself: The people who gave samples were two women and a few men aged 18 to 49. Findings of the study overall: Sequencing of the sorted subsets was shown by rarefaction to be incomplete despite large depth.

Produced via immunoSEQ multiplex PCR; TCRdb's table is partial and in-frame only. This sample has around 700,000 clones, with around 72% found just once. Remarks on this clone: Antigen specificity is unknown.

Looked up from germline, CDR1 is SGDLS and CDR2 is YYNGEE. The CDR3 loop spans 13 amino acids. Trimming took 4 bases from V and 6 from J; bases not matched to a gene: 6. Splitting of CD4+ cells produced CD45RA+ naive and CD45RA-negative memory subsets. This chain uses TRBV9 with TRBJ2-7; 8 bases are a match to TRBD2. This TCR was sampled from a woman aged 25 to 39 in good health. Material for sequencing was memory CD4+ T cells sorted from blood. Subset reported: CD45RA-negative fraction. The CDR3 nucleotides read TGTGCCAGCAGCTCCGGACTAGCAGGCGAGCAGTACTTC. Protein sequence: CASSSGLAGEQYF. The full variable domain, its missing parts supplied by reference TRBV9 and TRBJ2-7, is DSGVTQTPKHLITATGQRVTLRCSPRSGDLSVYWYQQSLDQGLQFLIQYYNGEERAKGNILERFSAQQFPDLHSELNLSSLELGDSALYFCASSSGLAGEQYFGPGTRLTVT.